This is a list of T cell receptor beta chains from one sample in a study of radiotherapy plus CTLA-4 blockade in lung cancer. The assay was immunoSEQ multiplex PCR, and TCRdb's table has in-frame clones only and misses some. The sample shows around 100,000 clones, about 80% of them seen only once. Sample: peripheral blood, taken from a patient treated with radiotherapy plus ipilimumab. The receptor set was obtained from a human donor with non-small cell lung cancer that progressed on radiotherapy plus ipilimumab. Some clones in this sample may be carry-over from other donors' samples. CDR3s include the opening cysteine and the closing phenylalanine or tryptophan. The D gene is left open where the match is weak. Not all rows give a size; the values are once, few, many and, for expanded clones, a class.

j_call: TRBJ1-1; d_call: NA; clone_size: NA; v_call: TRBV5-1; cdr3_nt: TGCGCCAGCAGCCTTTCTAACACTGAAGCTTTCTTT; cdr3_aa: CASSLSNTEAFF
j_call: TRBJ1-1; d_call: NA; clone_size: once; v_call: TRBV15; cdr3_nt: TGTGCCACCAGCAGAGTGAAGGGGCAGGTCACTGAAGCTTTCTTT; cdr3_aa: CATSRVKGQVTEAFF
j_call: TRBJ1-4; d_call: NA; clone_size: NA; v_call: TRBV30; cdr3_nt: TGTGCCTGGAGTGAGGACGTCCCCGTTGAAAAACTGTTTTTT; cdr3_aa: CAWSEDVPVEKLFF
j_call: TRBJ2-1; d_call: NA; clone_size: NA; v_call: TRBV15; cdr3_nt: TGTGCCACCAGCAGACACAGACTCAATGAGCAGTTCTTC; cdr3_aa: CATSRHRLNEQFF
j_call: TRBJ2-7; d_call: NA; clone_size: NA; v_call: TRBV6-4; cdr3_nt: TGTGCCAGCAGTGACTCGCCCGCGGGCCGAGACGAGCAGTACTTC; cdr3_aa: CASSDSPAGRDEQYF
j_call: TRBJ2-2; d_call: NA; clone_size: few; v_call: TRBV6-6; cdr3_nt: TGTGCCACCTTCCCGGGACAGAACACCGGGGAGCTGTTTTTT; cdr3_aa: CATFPGQNTGELFF
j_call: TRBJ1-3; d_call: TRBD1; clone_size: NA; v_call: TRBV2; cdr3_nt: TGTGCCAGCAGTGGACAGGGTCCGTGGGGAGACACCATATATTTT; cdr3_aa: CASSGQGPWGDTIYF
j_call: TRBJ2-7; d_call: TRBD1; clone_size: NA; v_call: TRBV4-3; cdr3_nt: TGCGCCAGCAGCCACTCTATAGACAGGGGGATGGGGGAGCAGTACTTC; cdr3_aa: CASSHSIDRGMGEQYF
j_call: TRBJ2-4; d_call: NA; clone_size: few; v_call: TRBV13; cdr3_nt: TGTGCCAGCAAGGGGAGAGCCAAAAACATTCAGTACTTC; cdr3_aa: CASKGRAKNIQYF
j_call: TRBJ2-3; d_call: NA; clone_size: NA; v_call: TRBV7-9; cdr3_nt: TGTGCCAGCAGCTCTCACTTAGCGGAGGGCCCAGATACGCAGTATTTT; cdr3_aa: CASSSHLAEGPDTQYF